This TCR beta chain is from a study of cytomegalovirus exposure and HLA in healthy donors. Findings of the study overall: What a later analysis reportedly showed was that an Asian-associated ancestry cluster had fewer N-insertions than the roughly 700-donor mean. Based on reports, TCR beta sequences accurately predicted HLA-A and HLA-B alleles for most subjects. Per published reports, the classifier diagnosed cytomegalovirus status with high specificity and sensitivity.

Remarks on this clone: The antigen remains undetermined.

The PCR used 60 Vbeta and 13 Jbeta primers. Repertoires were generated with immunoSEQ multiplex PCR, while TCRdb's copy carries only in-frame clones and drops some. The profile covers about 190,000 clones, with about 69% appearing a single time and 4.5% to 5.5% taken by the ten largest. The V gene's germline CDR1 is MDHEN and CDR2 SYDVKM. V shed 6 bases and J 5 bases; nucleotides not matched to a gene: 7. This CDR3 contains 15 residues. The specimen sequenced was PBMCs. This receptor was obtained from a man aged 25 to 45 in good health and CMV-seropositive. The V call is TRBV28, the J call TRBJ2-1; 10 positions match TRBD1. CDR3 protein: CASRKGTGVNNEQFF. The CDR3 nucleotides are TGTGCCAGCAGGAAGGGGACAGGGGTAAACAATGAGCAGTTCTTC.